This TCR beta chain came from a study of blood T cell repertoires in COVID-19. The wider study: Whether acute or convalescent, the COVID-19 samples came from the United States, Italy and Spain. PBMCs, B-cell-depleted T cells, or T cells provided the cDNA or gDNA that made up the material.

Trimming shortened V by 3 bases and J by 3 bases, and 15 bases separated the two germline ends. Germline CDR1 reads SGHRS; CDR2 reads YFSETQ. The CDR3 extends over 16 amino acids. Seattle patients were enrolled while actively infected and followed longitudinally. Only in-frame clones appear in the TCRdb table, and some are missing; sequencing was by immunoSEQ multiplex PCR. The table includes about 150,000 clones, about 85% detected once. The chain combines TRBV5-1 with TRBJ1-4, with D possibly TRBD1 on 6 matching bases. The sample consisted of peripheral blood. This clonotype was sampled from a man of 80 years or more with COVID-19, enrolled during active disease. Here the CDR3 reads CASSSSQGAANEKLFF. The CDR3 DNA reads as TGCGCCAGCAGCTCGTCACAGGGCGCAGCTAATGAAAAACTGTTTTTT.